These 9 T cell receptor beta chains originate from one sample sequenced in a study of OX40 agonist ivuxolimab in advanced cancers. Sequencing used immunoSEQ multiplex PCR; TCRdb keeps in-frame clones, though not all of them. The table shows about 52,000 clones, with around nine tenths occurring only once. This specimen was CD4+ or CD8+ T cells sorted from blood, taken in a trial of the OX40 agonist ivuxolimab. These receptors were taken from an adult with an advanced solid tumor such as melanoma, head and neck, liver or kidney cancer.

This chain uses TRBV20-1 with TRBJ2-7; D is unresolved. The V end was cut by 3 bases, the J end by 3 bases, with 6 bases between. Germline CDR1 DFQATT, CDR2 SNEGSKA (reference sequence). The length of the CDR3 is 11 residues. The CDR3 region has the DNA TGCAGTGCTAGGGATAACTACGAGCAGTACTTC. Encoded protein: CSARDNYEQYF.

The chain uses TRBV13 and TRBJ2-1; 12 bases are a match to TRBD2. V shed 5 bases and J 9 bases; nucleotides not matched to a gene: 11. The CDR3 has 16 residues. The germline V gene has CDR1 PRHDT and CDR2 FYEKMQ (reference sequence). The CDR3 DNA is TGTGCCAGCAGCCCCCTGACTAGCGGGGGCGGGAGTGAGCAGTTCTTC. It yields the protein CASSPLTSGGGSEQFF.

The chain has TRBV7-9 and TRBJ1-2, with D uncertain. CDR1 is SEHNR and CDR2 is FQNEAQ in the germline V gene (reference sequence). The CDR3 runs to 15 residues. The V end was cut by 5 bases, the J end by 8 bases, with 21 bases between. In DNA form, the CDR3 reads TGTGCCAGCAGCCCACCTGCCGGTCACCACGAAGGCTACACCTTC. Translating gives CASSPPAGHHEGYTF. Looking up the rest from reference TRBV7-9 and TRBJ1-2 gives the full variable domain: DTGVSQNPRHKITKRGQNVTFRCDPISEHNRLYWYRQTLGQGPEFLTYFQNEAQLEKSRLLSDRFSAERPKGSFSTLEIQRTEQGDSAMYLCASSPPAGHHEGYTFGSGTRLTVV.

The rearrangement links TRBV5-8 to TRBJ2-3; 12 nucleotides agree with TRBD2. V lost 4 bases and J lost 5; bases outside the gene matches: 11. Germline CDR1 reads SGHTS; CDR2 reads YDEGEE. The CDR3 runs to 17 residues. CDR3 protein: CASSRSSGGAVQDTQYF. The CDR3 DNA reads TGTGCCAGCAGCCGGTCTAGCGGGGGGGCAGTTCAAGATACGCAGTATTTT.

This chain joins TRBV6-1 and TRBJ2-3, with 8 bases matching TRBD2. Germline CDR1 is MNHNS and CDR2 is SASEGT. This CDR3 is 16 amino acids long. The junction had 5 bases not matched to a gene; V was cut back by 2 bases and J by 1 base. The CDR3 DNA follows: TGTGCCAGCAGTGAATCCGGGGGGGGCGGCACAGATACGCAGTATTTT. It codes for CASSESGGGGTDTQYF.

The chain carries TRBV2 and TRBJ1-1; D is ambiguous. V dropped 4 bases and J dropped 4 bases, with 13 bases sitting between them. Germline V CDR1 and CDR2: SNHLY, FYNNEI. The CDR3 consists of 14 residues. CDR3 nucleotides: TGTGCCAGCAGTGCGACGGTGGGTAGCACTGAAGCTTTCTTT. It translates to CASSATVGSTEAFF.

The CDR3 spells CASSATANTEAFF. The CDR3 nucleotides read TGTGCCAGCAGCGCAACAGCGAACACTGAAGCTTTCTTT. The chain uses TRBV9 and TRBJ1-1; the D is unclear. Germline CDR1 reads SGDLS; CDR2 reads YYNGEE. V lost 3 bases to trimming and J lost 1 base, with 7 bases between them. The CDR3 length is 13 residues. The whole variable domain, remainder taken from reference TRBV9 and TRBJ1-1, is DSGVTQTPKHLITATGQRVTLRCSPRSGDLSVYWYQQSLDQGLQFLIQYYNGEERAKGNILERFSAQQFPDLHSELNLSSLELGDSALYFCASSATANTEAFFGQGTRLTVV.

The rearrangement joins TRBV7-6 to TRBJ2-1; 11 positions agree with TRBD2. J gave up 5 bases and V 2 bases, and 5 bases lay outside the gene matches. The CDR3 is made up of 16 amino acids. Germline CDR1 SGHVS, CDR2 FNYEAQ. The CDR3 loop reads CASSLWVSGGDNEQFF. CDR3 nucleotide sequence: TGTGCCAGCAGCTTATGGGTTAGCGGGGGGGACAATGAGCAGTTCTTC.

CDR3 in amino acids: CASTMRSLNTEAFF. Written as DNA, the CDR3 is TGTGCCAGTACTATGCGCAGCCTGAACACTGAAGCTTTCTTT. The chain is built from TRBV19 and TRBJ1-1; D is undetermined. The CDR3 is made up of 14 amino acids. Germline CDR1 LNHDA, CDR2 SQIVND (reference sequence). V lost 7 bases and J lost 0, with 12 bases in between.